The present TCR beta chain was sequenced within a study of cytomegalovirus exposure and HLA in healthy donors. The V gene end was trimmed by 4 bases and the J gene end by 4 bases; junction bases not matched to a gene: 14. The CDR3 extends over 18 amino acids. CDR1 and CDR2 from the germline V gene are SGHNT and YYREEE (reference sequence). A note on this clone: Its target is unknown.

Study-wide points: A missense DCLRE1C variant was associated with V- and J-gene trimming of TCR beta chains in a later analysis, and an independent cohort replicated the association. Among the CMV-associated chains, three were confirmed in vitro as specific for CMV antigens. Certain sequence variants were highly shared and formed a cluster, and this cluster was likely a sequencing artifact. Later analysis identified some 16,000 TCR beta sequences associated with HLA alleles, using a false discovery rate threshold of 0.05.

This PCR relied on a set of 60 Vbeta primers and 13 Jbeta primers. The method was immunoSEQ multiplex PCR; TCRdb's version includes in-frame clones alone and lacks a portion of them. The table has over 150,000 clones, 65% to 90% seen once. The sequenced sample was PBMCs. The sequence was collected from a girl aged 2-10 years in good health and CMV-seropositive. The genes are TRBV5-4 and TRBJ1-1, with 12 positions matching TRBD1. The CDR3 DNA reads TGTGCCAGCAGCACCGGGACAGGGGGCTTGTTGATGGGCACTGAAGCTTTCTTT. Its translation: CASSTGTGGLLMGTEAFF.